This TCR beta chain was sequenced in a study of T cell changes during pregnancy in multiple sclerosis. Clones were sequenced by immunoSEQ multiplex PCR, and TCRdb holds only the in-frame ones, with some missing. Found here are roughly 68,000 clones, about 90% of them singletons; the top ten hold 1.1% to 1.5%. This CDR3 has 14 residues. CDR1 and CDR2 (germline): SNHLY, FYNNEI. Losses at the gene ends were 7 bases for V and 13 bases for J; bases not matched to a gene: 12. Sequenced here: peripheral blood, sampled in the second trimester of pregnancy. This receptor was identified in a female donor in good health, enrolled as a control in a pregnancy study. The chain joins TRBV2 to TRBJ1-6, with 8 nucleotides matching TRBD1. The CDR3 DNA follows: TGTGCCAGCACCGGGGCCACAGGGGGAAGCCCCCTCCACTTT. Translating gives CASTGATGGSPLHF.